Listed here are 5 T cell receptor beta chains from one sample, sequenced in a study of shared clonotypes between healthy human individuals. Profiled with immunoSEQ multiplex PCR; TCRdb holds only in-frame clones, not every one. The sample lists 450,000 to 700,000 clones, 95% occurring once. CD45RO-negative cells were positively selected for CCR7, leaving out terminally differentiated effector memory CD45RA+ cells. Sequences were obtained from naive CD8+ T cells sorted from blood. Receptors originate from a woman aged 25 to 39 in good health.

This chain links TRBV5-1 with TRBJ2-7, with D perhaps TRBD2 (6 bases). The V and J ends lost 4 bases and 1 base respectively, with 15 bases between them. This CDR3 spans 15 amino acids. Germline CDR1 and CDR2: SGHRS and YFSETQ. The CDR3 nucleotides read TGCGCCAGCAGCCTGAACCGGGACTCATCCTACGAGCAGTACTTC. Amino acids: CASSLNRDSSYEQYF.

The gene calls are TRBV2 and TRBJ2-5; 10 bases agree with TRBD1. V gave up 11 bases and J gave up 4 bases; unmatched junction bases: 22. The V gene's germline CDR1 is SNHLY and CDR2 FYNNEI. This CDR3 spans 18 amino acids. CDR3 amino acids: CAHRIGKGTGEGGETQYF. In DNA form, the CDR3 reads TGTGCCCACAGGATCGGAAAGGGGACAGGGGAGGGTGGAGAGACCCAGTACTTC.

V gene TRBV7-9 combines with J gene TRBJ1-2, with 9 bases fitting TRBD1. The CDR3 has 15 amino acids. CDR1 SEHNR and CDR2 FQNEAQ come from the germline V gene (reference sequence). Trimming took 5 bases from V and 0 from J; bases not matched to a gene: 4. CDR3 sequence: CASSQGQGSNYGYTF. In DNA form, the CDR3 reads TGTGCCAGCAGCCAAGGACAGGGGTCTAACTATGGCTACACCTTC.

The chain has TRBV30 and TRBJ1-4; a weak D match, TRBD1 (5 bases). CDR3 size: 14 residues. In germline, CDR1 is GTSNPN, CDR2 SVGIG (reference sequence). Trimming stripped 0 bases from V and 3 bases from J, with 8 bases between. DNA of the CDR3: TGTGCCTGGAGTGTTCTAGGGGCTAATGAAAAACTGTTTTTT. Its translation: CAWSVLGANEKLFF.

This chain links TRBV12-2 with TRBJ1-5; TRBD1, as called in the table, went unchecked against the DNA. TRBV12-2 is termed a pseudogene. The CDR3 runs 15 residues. The CDR3 nucleotides are TGTGCAAGTCGCCGCAGGGGTAGAGGCAATCAGCCCCAGCATTTT. Its protein is CASRRRGRGNQPQHF.